Here is one T cell receptor (beta chain) with its context. The antigen is not known. The source of the sample is a study of post-analysis software for immune sequencing data. This CDR3 is 15 amino acids long. After removal of 4 bases from V and 2 bases from J, the junction contained 3 bases not matched to a gene. Looked up from germline, CDR1 is MRHNA and CDR2 is SNTAGT. Overall study findings and caveats: The study found TRBV5-6, TRBV5-1 and TRBV20-1 among roughly 5 TRBV segments more frequent in patients than controls.

Included in the TCR beta cDNA libraries were unique molecular identifiers. TCRdb passed the PCR reads through MiXCR, listing each CDR3 protein once. Here the sample spans just over 250,000 distinct CDR3 sequences, 35% to 40% being singletons. The chain employs TRBV6-4 and TRBJ2-3; 10 nucleotides match TRBD2. This receptor was taken from a girl under 18 with multiple sclerosis. The sample consisted of blood. CDR3 sequence: CASSGSGGFTDTQYF. In DNA, the CDR3 is TGTGCCAGCAGTGGTAGCGGGGGGTTCACAGATACGCAGTATTTT.